The rows below give T cell receptor beta chains drawn from one sample of a study of blood T cell repertoires in COVID-19. Sequencing used immunoSEQ multiplex PCR; TCRdb keeps in-frame clones, though not all of them. The repertoire holds about 34,000 clones, with over 60% as singletons. The sample taken for sequencing was peripheral blood. The receptors derive from a human donor in a cohort sampled during active COVID-19. Each CDR3 is given with its conserved first and last residue. A D gene is named only where the DNA matches it firmly. For some rows the clone size is stated as once, few or many, or as a class when expanded; others skip it.

size	D	V	J	length	CDR3	DNA
.	TRBD1	TRBV28	TRBJ1-2	13	CASSPLGQDGYTF	TGTGCCAGCAGTCCCCTTGGACAGGATGGCTACACCTTC
.	.	TRBV10-3	TRBJ2-5	14	CAISESSLVETQYF	TGTGCCATCAGTGAGTCGAGTCTAGTAGAGACCCAGTACTTC
.	.	TRBV28	TRBJ2-3	16	CASSGQLIASTDTQYF	TGTGCCAGCAGTGGACAGTTGATAGCTAGCACAGATACGCAGTATTTT
many	TRBD2	TRBV13	TRBJ2-7	15	CASSTRGGTSYEQYF	TGTGCCAGCAGCACGCGCGGGGGGACGTCCTACGAGCAGTACTTC
.	TRBD2	TRBV18	TRBJ2-4	19	CASSPVASGSPSSKNIQYF	TGTGCCAGCTCACCGGTGGCTAGCGGGAGCCCGAGTAGCAAAAACATTCAGTACTTC
.	TRBD2	TRBV28	TRBJ2-7	17	CASRRKGMSGSSYEQYF	TGTGCCAGCAGACGTAAAGGGATGAGCGGGAGCTCCTACGAGCAGTACTTC
.	TRBD1	TRBV18	TRBJ2-2	16	CASSSQGTGFTGELFF	TGTGCCAGCTCATCTCAGGGGACAGGGTTCACCGGGGAGCTGTTTTTT
few	TRBD2	TRBV11-3	TRBJ2-7	14	CASSLEAGADEQYF	TGTGCCAGCAGCTTAGAAGCGGGAGCTGACGAGCAGTACTTC
few	TRBD1	TRBV14	TRBJ1-1	15	CASSQGFGTGAEAFF	TGTGCCAGCAGCCAAGGATTCGGGACAGGAGCTGAAGCTTTCTTT
.	TRBD2	TRBV24-1	TRBJ2-1	14	CATSVGLAGGPQFF	TGTGCCACCTCTGTAGGACTAGCGGGAGGACCTCAGTTCTTC
.	.	TRBV28	TRBJ2-5	15	CASSLRQGLSETQYF	TGTGCCAGCAGTTTACGGCAGGGGCTGTCAGAGACCCAGTACTTC
.	.	TRBV7-2	TRBJ1-5	15	CASSPTGQSNQPQHF	TGTGCCAGCAGCCCAACAGGGCAAAGCAATCAGCCCCAGCATTTT
.	TRBD1	TRBV5-1	TRBJ1-4	14	CASSSTGVGEKLFF	TGCGCCAGCAGCTCGACAGGGGTGGGCGAAAAACTGTTTTTT
.	.	TRBV28	TRBJ2-7	12	CASSSRGYEQYF	TGTGCCAGCAGCTCCAGGGGCTACGAGCAGTACTTC
.	.	TRBV11-2	TRBJ2-3	12	CASSFLGGTQYF	TGTGCCAGCAGCTTCCTAGGGGGTACGCAGTATTTT
.	.	TRBV10-3	TRBJ2-7	14	CAISGPEANYEQYF	TGTGCCATCAGTGGACCGGAGGCCAACTACGAGCAGTACTTC
.	TRBD2	TRBV6-6	TRBJ2-3	16	CASSQRGGLSTDTQYF	TGTGCCAGCAGCCAGCGGGGGGGCCTCAGCACAGATACGCAGTATTTT
.	.	TRBV7-2	TRBJ2-5	14	CASSLGGPSETQYF	TGTGCCAGCAGCTTAGGGGGGCCATCAGAGACCCAGTACTTC
once	.	TRBV3-1/TRBV3-2	TRBJ2-2	15	CASSQELAPTGELFF	TGTGCCAGCAGCCAAGAACTAGCCCCCACCGGGGAGCTGTTTTTT
medium-sized	TRBD2	TRBV11-2	TRBJ2-7	15	CASSSSGGKSREQYF	TGTGCCAGCAGCTCTAGCGGGGGGAAGTCTCGCGAGCAGTACTTC
.	TRBD1	TRBV11-1	TRBJ2-2	13	CASRGQITGELFF	TGTGCCAGCAGGGGACAGATTACCGGGGAGCTGTTTTTT
.	.	TRBV3-1/TRBV3-2	TRBJ2-5	15	CASSHDRTSQETQYF	TGTGCCAGCAGCCACGACAGGACTTCCCAAGAGACCCAGTACTTC
many	.	TRBV2	TRBJ1-4	14	CASSATVSGEKLFF	TGTGCCAGCAGTGCAACAGTGTCAGGGGAAAAACTGTTTTTT
.	TRBD2	TRBV7-2	TRBJ2-2	18	CASSRIKAGGANTGELFF	TGTGCCAGCAGCCGGATCAAAGCGGGAGGGGCGAACACCGGGGAGCTGTTTTTT
.	.	TRBV19	TRBJ2-2	15	CASSLRQANTGELFF	TGTGCCAGTAGTTTGAGACAGGCGAACACCGGGGAGCTGTTTTTT
.	TRBD2	TRBV11-2	TRBJ2-7	14	CASSLERGIYEQYF	TGTGCCAGCAGCTTAGAGCGGGGGATCTACGAGCAGTACTTC
once	TRBD1	TRBV7-2	TRBJ1-1	15	CASSPRPTGEGEAFF	TGTGCCAGCAGCCCCCGGCCCACAGGGGAAGGTGAAGCTTTCTTT
once	.	TRBV28	TRBJ2-1	15	CASTWTGSSYNEQFF	TGTGCCAGCACCTGGACGGGGAGCTCCTACAATGAGCAGTTCTTC
.	.	TRBV24-1	TRBJ2-1	15	CATSEKRNSYNEQFF	TGTGCCACCAGTGAGAAGCGGAACTCCTACAATGAGCAGTTCTTC
.	.	TRBV7-2	TRBJ1-6	16	CASSLAATGGNSPLHF	TGTGCCAGCAGCTTAGCGGCGACAGGCGGGAATTCACCCCTCCACTTT
.	.	TRBV11-2	TRBJ1-1	16	CASSPRLVGGGTEAFF	TGTGCCAGCAGCCCCCGGCTTGTAGGAGGAGGGACTGAAGCTTTCTTT
.	.	TRBV4-1	TRBJ2-1	16	CASSQARQGRRGEQFF	TGCGCCAGCAGCCAAGCGAGGCAGGGAAGGAGGGGTGAGCAGTTCTTC
.	.	TRBV3-1/TRBV3-2	TRBJ2-1	14	CASSQGLAGYEQFF	TGTGCCAGCAGCCAAGGATTAGCTGGGTATGAGCAGTTCTTC
.	TRBD1	TRBV19	TRBJ1-5	16	CASRGTGIFGNQPQHF	TGTGCCAGTAGAGGGACAGGGATTTTTGGCAATCAGCCCCAGCATTTT
.	TRBD1	TRBV19	TRBJ1-1	15	CASSANRGKNTEAFF	TGTGCCAGTAGTGCTAACAGGGGAAAGAACACTGAAGCTTTCTTT
once	TRBD2	TRBV9	TRBJ2-1	16	CASSGGAGEGHNEQFF	TGTGCCAGCAGCGGGGGAGCGGGAGAGGGGCACAATGAGCAGTTCTTC
.	.	TRBV3-1/TRBV3-2	TRBJ2-1	13	CASSLRGHNEQFF	TGTGCCAGCAGCCTCAGAGGGCACAATGAGCAGTTCTTC
.	.	TRBV18	TRBJ1-2	15	CASSPEEGLGYGYTF	TGTGCCAGCTCACCAGAGGAGGGGCTTGGCTATGGCTACACCTTC
.	.	TRBV5-6	TRBJ2-7	18	CASSLESVGGLLSYEQYF	TGTGCCAGCAGCTTGGAGTCGGTTGGCGGACTTCTTTCCTACGAGCAGTACTTC
.	TRBD1	TRBV5-1	TRBJ1-4	14	CASSLGQAGGKLFF	TGCGCCAGCAGCTTAGGACAGGCTGGTGGAAAACTGTTTTTT
.	.	TRBV9	TRBJ2-1	15	CASSVAPGPPNEQFF	TGTGCCAGCAGCGTAGCTCCAGGGCCTCCGAATGAGCAGTTCTTC
.	.	TRBV18	TRBJ1-1	14	CASSPRAENTEAFF	TGTGCCAGCTCACCACGGGCAGAGAACACTGAAGCTTTCTTT
.	TRBD2	TRBV5-1	TRBJ2-7	13	CASPTSGTYEQYF	TGCGCCAGCCCGACTAGCGGGACATACGAGCAGTACTTC
.	TRBD1	TRBV7-9	TRBJ1-3	17	CASSLARGQVSGNTIYF	TGTGCCAGCAGCTTAGCGAGGGGGCAGGTCTCTGGAAACACCATATATTTT
.	TRBD1	TRBV5-1	TRBJ1-2	15	CASSLEGTGLYGYTF	TGCGCCAGCAGCTTGGAAGGGACAGGGCTCTATGGCTACACCTTC
few	TRBD1	TRBV4-2	TRBJ1-3	16	CASSQAGTGAGNTIYF	TGTGCCAGCAGCCAGGCCGGCACAGGGGCTGGAAACACCATATATTTT
.	TRBD2	TRBV7-2	TRBJ2-1	17	CASSLEAGLAGADEQFF	TGTGCCAGCAGCTTAGAGGCGGGACTAGCGGGAGCGGATGAGCAGTTCTTC
.	.	TRBV6-6	TRBJ2-7	13	CASSRRAGQQQYF	TGTGCCAGCAGTCGGCGTGCGGGGCAGCAGCAGTACTTC
.	.	TRBV5-1	TRBJ2-1	15	CASSLAMVQNNEQFF	TGCGCCAGCAGCTTGGCCATGGTTCAGAACAATGAGCAGTTCTTC
.	.	TRBV30	TRBJ2-3	12	CAWSVTADTQYF	TGTGCCTGGAGTGTAACAGCAGATACGCAGTATTTT
.	TRBD2	TRBV7-9	TRBJ2-7	16	CASSRGGSGVRAEQYF	TGTGCCAGCAGCCGGGGGGGATCAGGGGTCAGGGCCGAGCAGTACTTC